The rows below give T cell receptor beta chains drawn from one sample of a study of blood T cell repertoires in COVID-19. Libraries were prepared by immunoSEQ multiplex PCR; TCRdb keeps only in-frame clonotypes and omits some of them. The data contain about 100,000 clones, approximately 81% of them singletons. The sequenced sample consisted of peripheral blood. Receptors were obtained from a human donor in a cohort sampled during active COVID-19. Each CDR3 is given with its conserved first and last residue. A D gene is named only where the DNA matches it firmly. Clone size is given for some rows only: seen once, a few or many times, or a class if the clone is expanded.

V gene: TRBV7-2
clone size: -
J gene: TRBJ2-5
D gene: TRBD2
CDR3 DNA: TGTGCCAGCACCAACCGGGCACTAGCGGGGCTAGAGACCCAGTACTTC
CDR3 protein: CASTNRALAGLETQYF

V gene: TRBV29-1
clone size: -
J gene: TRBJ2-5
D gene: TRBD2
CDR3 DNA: TGCAGCGTTGATACGGGAGGGTGGGGGGAGACCCAGTACTTC
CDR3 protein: CSVDTGGWGETQYF

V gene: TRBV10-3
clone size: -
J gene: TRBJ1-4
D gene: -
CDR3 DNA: TGTGCCATCAGTGAGTCGGGGGGGAGTAATGAAAAACTGTTTTTT
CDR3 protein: CAISESGGSNEKLFF

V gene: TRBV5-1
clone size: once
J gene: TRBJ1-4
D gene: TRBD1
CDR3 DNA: TGCGCCAGCAGCACGGGACAGACCAATAATGAAAAACTGTTTTTT
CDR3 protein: CASSTGQTNNEKLFF

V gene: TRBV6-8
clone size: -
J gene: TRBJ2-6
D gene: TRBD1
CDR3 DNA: TGTGCCAGCAGTTACGCGTACAGGGGGCCCGGGGCCAACGTCCTGACTTTC
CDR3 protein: CASSYAYRGPGANVLTF

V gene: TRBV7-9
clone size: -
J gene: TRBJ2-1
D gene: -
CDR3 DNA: TGTGCCAGCAGCTTATCGGATGAGCAGTTCTTC
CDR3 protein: CASSLSDEQFF

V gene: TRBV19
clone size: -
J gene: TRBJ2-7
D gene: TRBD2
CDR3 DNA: TGTGCCAGTAGAAAAGCGGGACTATCCTACGAGCAGTACTTC
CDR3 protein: CASRKAGLSYEQYF

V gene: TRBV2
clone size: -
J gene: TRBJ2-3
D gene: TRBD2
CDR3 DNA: TGTGCCAGCAGTTTTAATCGCGGGGGGTTAAGCACAGATACGCAGTATTTT
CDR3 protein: CASSFNRGGLSTDTQYF

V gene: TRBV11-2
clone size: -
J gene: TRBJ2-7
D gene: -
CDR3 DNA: TGTGCCAGCAGCTTAGAGAGCTCCTACGAGCAGTACTTC
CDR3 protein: CASSLESSYEQYF

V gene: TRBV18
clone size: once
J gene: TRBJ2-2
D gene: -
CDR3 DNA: TGTGCCAGCTCACCAGTAACCGGGGAGCTGTTTTTT
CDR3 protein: CASSPVTGELFF

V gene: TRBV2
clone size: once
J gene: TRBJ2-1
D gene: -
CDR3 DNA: TGTGCCCGCGGGTTGGGAGGTGAGCAGTTCTTC
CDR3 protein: CARGLGGEQFF

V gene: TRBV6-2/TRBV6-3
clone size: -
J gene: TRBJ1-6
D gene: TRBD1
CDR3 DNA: TGTGCCAGCAGTTACCTAGGGGGCACGGATTCACCCCTCCACTTT
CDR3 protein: CASSYLGGTDSPLHF

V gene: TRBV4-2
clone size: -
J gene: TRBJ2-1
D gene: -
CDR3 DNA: TGTGCCAGCAGCCAAGTCGATAGTGAGCAGTTCTTC
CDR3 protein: CASSQVDSEQFF

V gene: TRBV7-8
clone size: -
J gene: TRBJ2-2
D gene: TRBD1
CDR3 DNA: TGTGCCAGCAGCCCATCGGGACAGGGGGCGGCCGGGGAGCTGTTTTTT
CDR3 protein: CASSPSGQGAAGELFF

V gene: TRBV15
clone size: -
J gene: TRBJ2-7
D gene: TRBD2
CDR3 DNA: TGTGCCACCAGCAGAGACCCCTCTGGGAAGCGGGGAGCCTACGAGCAGTACTTC
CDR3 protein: CATSRDPSGKRGAYEQYF

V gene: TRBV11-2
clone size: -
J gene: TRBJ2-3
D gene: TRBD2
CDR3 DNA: TGTGCCAGCAGCTACAGAGCGGCTAGCGGGAGGGCGGGCACAGATACGCAGTATTTT
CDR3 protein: CASSYRAASGRAGTDTQYF

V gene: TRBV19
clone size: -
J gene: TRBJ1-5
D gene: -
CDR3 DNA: TGTGCCAGTAGTCCTCGGGATCAGCCCCAGCATTTT
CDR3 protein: CASSPRDQPQHF

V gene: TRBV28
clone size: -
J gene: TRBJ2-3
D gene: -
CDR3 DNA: TGTGCCAGCAGTCTTTTCGACAGGACCACAGATACGCAGTATTTT
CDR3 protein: CASSLFDRTTDTQYF

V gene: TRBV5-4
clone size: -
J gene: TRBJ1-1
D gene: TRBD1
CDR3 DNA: TGTGCCAGCAGCTTAGTATCAGGGGGAGAAGCTTTCTTT
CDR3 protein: CASSLVSGGEAFF

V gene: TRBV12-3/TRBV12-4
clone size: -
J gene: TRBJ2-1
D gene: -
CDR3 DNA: TGTGCCAGCAGTTTAATCCGGGAAGAGCAGTTCTTC
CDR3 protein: CASSLIREEQFF

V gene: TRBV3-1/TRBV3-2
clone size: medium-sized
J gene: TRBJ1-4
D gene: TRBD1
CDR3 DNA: TGTGCCAGCAGCCACCTTAGTCACAGGGGGAATGAAAAACTGTTTTTT
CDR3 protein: CASSHLSHRGNEKLFF

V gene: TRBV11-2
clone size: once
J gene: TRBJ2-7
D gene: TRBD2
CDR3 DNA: TGTGCCAGCAGCCAATGGAGGGGAGGGACCTATTACGAGCAGTACTTC
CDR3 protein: CASSQWRGGTYYEQYF

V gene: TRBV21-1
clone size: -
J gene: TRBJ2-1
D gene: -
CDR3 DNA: TGTGCCAGCAGTTGGACTAGGGATAATGAGCAGTTCTTC
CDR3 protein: CASSWTRDNEQFF

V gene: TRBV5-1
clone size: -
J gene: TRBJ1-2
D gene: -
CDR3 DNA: TGCGCCAGCAGCTTAATGGAGGCTAACTATGGCTACACCTTC
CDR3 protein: CASSLMEANYGYTF

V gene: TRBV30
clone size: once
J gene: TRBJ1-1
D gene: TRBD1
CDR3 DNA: TGTGCCTGGACCCTGAGGGGGCGTAAGACTGAAGCTTTCTTT
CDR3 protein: CAWTLRGRKTEAFF

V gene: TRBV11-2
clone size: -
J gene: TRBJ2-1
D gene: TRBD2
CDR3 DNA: TGTGCCAGCAGCTTAGGTACTAGCGCCGAGCAGTTCTTC
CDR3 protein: CASSLGTSAEQFF

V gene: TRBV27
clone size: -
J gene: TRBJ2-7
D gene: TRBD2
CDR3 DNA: TGTGCCAGCATCCGCAGACTAGCGGGAGGCTACGAGCAGTACTTC
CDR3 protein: CASIRRLAGGYEQYF

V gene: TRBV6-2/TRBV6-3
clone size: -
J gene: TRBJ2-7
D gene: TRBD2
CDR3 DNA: TGTGCCAGCAGTTACTCTTCGGCTTTCATGGCGGGGGAACCCTACGAGCAGTACTTC
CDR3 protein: CASSYSSAFMAGEPYEQYF

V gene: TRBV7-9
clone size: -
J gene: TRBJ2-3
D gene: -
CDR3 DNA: TGTGCCAGCAGCCTCACAGGGCTGGATACGCAGTATTTT
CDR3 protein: CASSLTGLDTQYF

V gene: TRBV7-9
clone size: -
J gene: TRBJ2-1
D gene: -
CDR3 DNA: TGTGCCAGCAGCCTCAGCACCCTCGGGGATGAGCAGTTCTTC
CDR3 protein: CASSLSTLGDEQFF

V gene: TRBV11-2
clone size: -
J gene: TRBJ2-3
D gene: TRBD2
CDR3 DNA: TGTGCCAGCAGCTTACGCAGCGGGAGGGGCACAGATACGCAGTATTTT
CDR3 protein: CASSLRSGRGTDTQYF

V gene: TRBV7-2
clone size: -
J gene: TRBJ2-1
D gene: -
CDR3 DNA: TGTGCCAGCAGCCTGGGGCGTCAGGAGTTCTTC
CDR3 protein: CASSLGRQEFF

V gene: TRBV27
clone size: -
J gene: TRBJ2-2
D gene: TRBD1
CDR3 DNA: TGTGCCAGCAGCAGGACAGGGGGCTGGGCCGGGGAGCTGTTTTTT
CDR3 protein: CASSRTGGWAGELFF

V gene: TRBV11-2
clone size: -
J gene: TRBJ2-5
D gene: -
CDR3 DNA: TGTGCCAGCAGGACTCTAGCTCGCGCGACCCAGTACTTC
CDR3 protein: CASRTLARATQYF

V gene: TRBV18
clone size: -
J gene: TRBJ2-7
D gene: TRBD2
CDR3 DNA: TGTGCCAGCTCACCCGTTGGACTAGCCTACGAGCAGTACTTC
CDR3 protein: CASSPVGLAYEQYF

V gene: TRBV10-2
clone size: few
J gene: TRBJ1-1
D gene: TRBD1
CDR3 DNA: TGCGCCAGCAGCCCTCGGACAGGTGGCACTGAAGCTTTCTTT
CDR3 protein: CASSPRTGGTEAFF

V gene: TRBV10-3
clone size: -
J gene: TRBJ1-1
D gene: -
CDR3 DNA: TGTGCCACGGCGGGGGTGAACACTGAAGCTTTCTTT
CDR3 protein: CATAGVNTEAFF

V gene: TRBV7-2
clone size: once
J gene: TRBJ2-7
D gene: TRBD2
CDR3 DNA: TGTGCCAGCAGATACTCCGGGGGGAGCAGCGAGCAGTACTTC
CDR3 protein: CASRYSGGSSEQYF

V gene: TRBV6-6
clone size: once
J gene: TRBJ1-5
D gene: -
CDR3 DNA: TGTGCCAGCAGTCCCGGGGGGCTCCGGAATAGCAATCAGCCCCAGCATTTT
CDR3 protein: CASSPGGLRNSNQPQHF

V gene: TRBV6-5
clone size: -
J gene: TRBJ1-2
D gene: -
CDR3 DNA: TGTGCCAGCATAACCACAGATGGCTACACCTTC
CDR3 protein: CASITTDGYTF

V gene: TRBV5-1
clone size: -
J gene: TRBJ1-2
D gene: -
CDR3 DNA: TGCGCCAGCAGCTTGATCAGTAACTATGGCTACACCTTC
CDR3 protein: CASSLISNYGYTF

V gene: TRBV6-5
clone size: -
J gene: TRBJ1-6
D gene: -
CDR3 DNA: TGTGCCAGCAGACACACTTCGGGGGCCCTCCACTTT
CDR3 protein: CASRHTSGALHF

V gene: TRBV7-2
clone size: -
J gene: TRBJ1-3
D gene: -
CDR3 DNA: TGTGCCAGCAGCGGAGGGTTCGGGACTCGCTCTGGAAACACCATATATTTT
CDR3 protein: CASSGGFGTRSGNTIYF

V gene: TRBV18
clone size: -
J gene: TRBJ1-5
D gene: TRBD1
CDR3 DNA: TGTGCCAGCTCACCCCGGGACAGGCTCAGCAATCAGCCCCAGCATTTT
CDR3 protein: CASSPRDRLSNQPQHF

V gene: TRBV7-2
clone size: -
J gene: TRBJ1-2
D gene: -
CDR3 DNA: TGTGCCAGCACCCTTAGTATCAATGGTGGCTACACCTTC
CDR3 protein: CASTLSINGGYTF

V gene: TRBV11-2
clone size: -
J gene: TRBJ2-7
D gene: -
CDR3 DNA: TGTGCCAGCAGCTCCCGGCTGACTGGTTTGGACTACGAGCAGTACTTC
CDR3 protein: CASSSRLTGLDYEQYF

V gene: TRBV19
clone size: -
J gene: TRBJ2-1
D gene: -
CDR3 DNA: TGTGCCAGTAGTCAAATGGACTACCGCAATGAGCAGTTCTTC
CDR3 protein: CASSQMDYRNEQFF